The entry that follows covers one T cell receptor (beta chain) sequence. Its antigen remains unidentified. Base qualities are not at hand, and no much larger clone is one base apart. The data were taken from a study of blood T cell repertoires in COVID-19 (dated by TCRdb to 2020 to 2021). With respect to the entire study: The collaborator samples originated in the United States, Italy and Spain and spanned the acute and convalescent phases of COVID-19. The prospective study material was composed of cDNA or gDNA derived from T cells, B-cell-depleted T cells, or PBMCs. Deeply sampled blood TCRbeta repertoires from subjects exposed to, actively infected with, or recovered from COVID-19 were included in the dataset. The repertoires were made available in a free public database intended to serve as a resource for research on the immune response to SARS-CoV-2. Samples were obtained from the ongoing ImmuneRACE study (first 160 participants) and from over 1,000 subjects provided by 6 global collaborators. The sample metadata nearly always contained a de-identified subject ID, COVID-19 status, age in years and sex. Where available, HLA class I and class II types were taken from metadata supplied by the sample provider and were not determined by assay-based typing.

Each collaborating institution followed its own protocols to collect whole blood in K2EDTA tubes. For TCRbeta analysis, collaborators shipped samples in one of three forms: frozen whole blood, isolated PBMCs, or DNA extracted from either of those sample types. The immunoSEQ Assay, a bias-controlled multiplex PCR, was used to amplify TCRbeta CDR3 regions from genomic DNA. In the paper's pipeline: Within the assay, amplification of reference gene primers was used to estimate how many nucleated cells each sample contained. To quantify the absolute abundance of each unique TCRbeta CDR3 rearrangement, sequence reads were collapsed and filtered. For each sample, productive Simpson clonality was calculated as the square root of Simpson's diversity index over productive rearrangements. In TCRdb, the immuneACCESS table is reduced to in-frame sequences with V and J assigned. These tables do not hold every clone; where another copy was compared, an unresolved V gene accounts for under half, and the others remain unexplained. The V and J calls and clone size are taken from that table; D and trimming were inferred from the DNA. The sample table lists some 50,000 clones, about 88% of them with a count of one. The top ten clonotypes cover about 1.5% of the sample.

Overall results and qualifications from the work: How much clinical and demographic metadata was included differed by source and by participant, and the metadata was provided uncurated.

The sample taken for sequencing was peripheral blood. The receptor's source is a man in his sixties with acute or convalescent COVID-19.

The sequenced DNA is TGTGCCAGCAGCTTAGCAGGACAGGGGGCTTGGGTAGAGACCCAGTACTTC. Its protein reads: CASSLAGQGAWVETQYF. The sequence links TRBV7-9 to TRBJ2-5; TRBD1 matches 11 bases in the middle. CDR3 length: 17 amino acids, cysteine to phenylalanine. The entry retains the CDR3 DNA only, 51 bases that are in frame from base 1. The junction shows trimming of 0 bases on V and 4 bases on J, and the gene matches do not reach 7 bases of it. Reading the germline V gene (reference sequence) gives CDR1 SEHNR and CDR2 FQNEAQ.